This entry concerns a single T cell receptor (beta chain). The antigen remains undetermined. The record originates from a study of shared clonotypes between healthy human individuals. Study observations and caveats: Sharing across four donors was seen in around 5% of naive CD4 clonotypes. Incomplete sequencing of sorted subsets was indicated by rarefaction despite large depth. Sampling covered nothing but blood. Tissue TCR repertoires likely differ from those found in blood. Clonotype sharing among donors, it was expected, would be affected by sequencing depth.

TCRdb's table, derived via immunoSEQ multiplex PCR, lists solely in-frame clones and lacks some. The sample contains 2 million to 2.5 million clones, more than 80% of which appear only once. Looked up from germline, CDR1 is SEHNR and CDR2 is FQNEAQ (reference sequence). CDR3 length: 16 amino acids. Trimming left V 3 bases short and J 4 bases short, with 15 bases between. The TCR comes from a man younger than 30 in good health. Some clones in this sample may be carry-over from other donors' samples. V usage is TRBV7-9 and J usage is TRBJ2-2, with TRBD1 as a possible D gene (6 bases). Sequencing was carried out using naive CD4+ T cells from PBMCs. As for subset: CD45RA+ positively selected. The CDR3 coding sequence is TGTGCCAGCAGCTTTCTGGGGGCAAAGATCACCGGGGAGCTGTTTTTT. It codes for CASSFLGAKITGELFF.